This TCR beta chain was sequenced for a study of cytomegalovirus exposure and HLA in healthy donors. Looking at the study overall: Around 85 million unique TCR sequences came from HLA-typed donors in an early release.

The germline V and J ends were trimmed by 1 base and 3 bases, with 10 bases remaining between them. Germline values: CDR1 KGHSY, CDR2 FQNENV. CDR3 length: 14 residues. The primer mix had 60 Vbeta and 13 Jbeta primers. Only in-frame clones appear in the TCRdb table, and some are missing; sequencing was by immunoSEQ multiplex PCR. Listed are around 200,000 clones; roughly 0.89% falls within the top ten. The TCR originated in a woman in her twenties or thirties in good health and CMV-seropositive. This chain uses TRBV16 with TRBJ2-7; D is ambiguous. Sequencing was carried out using PBMCs. DNA for the CDR3: TGTGCCAGCAGCCAATTCAGGTTCCTCTACGAGCAGTACTTC. Residues: CASSQFRFLYEQYF.